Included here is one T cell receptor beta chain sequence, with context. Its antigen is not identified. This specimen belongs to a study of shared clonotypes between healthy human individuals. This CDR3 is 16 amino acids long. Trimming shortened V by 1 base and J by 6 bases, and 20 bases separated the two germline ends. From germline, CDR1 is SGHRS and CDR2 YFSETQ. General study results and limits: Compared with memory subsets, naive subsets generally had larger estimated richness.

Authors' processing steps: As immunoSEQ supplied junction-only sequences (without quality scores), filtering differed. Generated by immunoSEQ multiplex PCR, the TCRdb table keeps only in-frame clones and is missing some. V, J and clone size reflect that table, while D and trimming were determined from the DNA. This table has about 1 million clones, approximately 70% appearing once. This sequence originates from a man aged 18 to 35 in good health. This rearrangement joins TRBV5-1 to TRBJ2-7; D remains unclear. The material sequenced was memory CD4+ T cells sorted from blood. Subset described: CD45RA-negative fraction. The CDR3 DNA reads TGCGCCAGCAGCTTGATAGGAAGCAAGGTCGAATCCGAGCAGTACTTC. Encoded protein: CASSLIGSKVESEQYF.